The 12 T cell receptor beta chains below were found in one sample sequenced in a study of blood T cell repertoires in COVID-19 (dated by TCRdb to 2019 to 2021). Libraries were prepared through the immunoSEQ multiplex PCR assay. In its TCRdb copy, this immuneACCESS table keeps in-frame sequences only and misses some clones. Where compared with another copy, unresolved V genes explain less than half of these, and the others have no known cause. This sample lists about 28,000 clones; approximately 92% were detected once. Of the sample, approximately 48% falls within the top ten clones. Sequenced sample: peripheral blood. Receptors originate from a human donor with acute or convalescent COVID-19. The donor label of this sample is uncertain.

V is TRBV5-1 and J is TRBJ2-7; 12 bases match TRBD2. Germline CDR1 SGHRS, CDR2 YFSETQ. J lost 5 bases, V lost 10 bases, and 16 bases had no gene match. The length of the CDR3 is 16 residues. The CDR3 here is CASRRTSGIPFHEQYF. The CDR3 region has the DNA TGCGCCTCGAGGAGGACTAGCGGGATTCCTTTCCACGAGCAGTACTTC.

The chain combines TRBV9 with TRBJ1-2, with 12 bases lining up with TRBD1. Germline loops: CDR1 SGDLS, CDR2 YYNGEE. V gave up 3 bases and J gave up 4 bases; unmatched junction bases: 4. The CDR3 contains 15 residues. CDR3: CASSDGTGGFYGYTF. The CDR3 DNA follows: TGTGCCAGCAGCGATGGGACAGGGGGCTTCTATGGCTACACCTTC.

The V call is TRBV24-1, the J call TRBJ2-3, with 13 bases that match TRBD2. Trimming removed 4 bases from V and 0 bases from J; junction bases left unmatched: 3. The CDR3 length is 17 residues. CDR1 and CDR2 from the germline V gene are KGHDR and SFDVKD. The CDR3 DNA reads TGTGCCACCAGTGAACGGACTAGCGGGAGAAGCACAGATACGCAGTATTTT. It is translated as CATSERTSGRSTDTQYF.

V gene TRBV5-1 combines with J gene TRBJ2-3, with 7 bases aligning to TRBD2. Germline CDR1 SGHRS, CDR2 YFSETQ. CDR3 size: 13 residues. After removal of 2 bases from V and 5 bases from J, the junction contained 2 bases not matched to a gene. The CDR3 DNA reads TGCGCCAGCAGCTTCAGCGGGGAAGATACGCAGTATTTT. Translating it yields CASSFSGEDTQYF.

CDR3 nucleotides: TGCGCCAGCAGCTTGACTAGCGGGAGGAATGGCGAGCAGTACTTC. It is translated as CASSLTSGRNGEQYF. This chain connects TRBV5-1 to TRBJ2-7; 12 bases map to TRBD2. The V segment lost 1 base and the J segment 6 bases; nucleotides outside the gene matches: 5. Germline CDR1 SGHRS, CDR2 YFSETQ. The CDR3 sequence is 15 residues long.

The chain is built from TRBV21-1 and TRBJ2-2; the DNA was not used to check the table's D call, TRBD1. TRBV21-1 is shown as a pseudogene. The CDR3 length is 15 residues. CDR3 amino acids: CASSLRTGPVGELFF. The CDR3 DNA sequence: TGTGCCAGCAGCCTCCGGACAGGGCCGGTGGGGGAGCTGTTTTTT.

The chain has TRBV18 and TRBJ2-3; 8 nucleotides line up with TRBD1. V shed 0 bases, J shed 0 bases, and the junction held 14 bases outside the gene matches. This CDR3 is built from 20 residues. Looked up from germline, CDR1 is KGHSH and CDR2 is LQKENI. The CDR3 DNA reads TGTGCCAGCTCACCACCGACCCCGATGGGACAGGCCTCTAGCACAGATACGCAGTATTTT. It translates to CASSPPTPMGQASSTDTQYF.

This chain connects TRBV7-9 to TRBJ1-2, with 9 bases aligning to TRBD1. V shed 0 bases, J shed 6 bases, and the junction held 5 bases outside the gene matches. The CDR3 is 15 amino acids. Germline values: CDR1 SEHNR, CDR2 FQNEAQ (reference sequence). CDR3 coding DNA: TGTGCCAGCAGCTTAGCCGGGACAGGGACCAATGGCTACACCTTC. It codes for CASSLAGTGTNGYTF.

The sample holds a few counts of this clone. The CDR3 sequence: CASSFTGSDTDTQYF. Written as DNA, the CDR3 is TGTGCCAGCAGCTTCACAGGGTCCGACACAGATACGCAGTATTTT. V is TRBV7-7 and J is TRBJ2-3, with a weak D call TRBD1 (6 bases). Germline V gives CDR1 SSHAT, CDR2 FNYEAQ (reference sequence). V was clipped by 3 bases and J by 2 bases, with 12 bases between them. This CDR3 has 15 amino acids.

V is TRBV11-2 and J is TRBJ1-1, with 7 bases that match TRBD1. The length of the CDR3 is 16 residues. Germline-derived CDR1 and CDR2 are SGHAT and FQNNGV. After removal of 5 bases from V and 1 base from J, the junction contained 10 bases not matched to a gene. In DNA form, the CDR3 reads TGTGCCAGCAGCGCGGGACAGTTCCCAAGGAACACTGAAGCTTTCTTT. Protein sequence: CASSAGQFPRNTEAFF. Drawing the rest from reference TRBV11-2 and TRBJ1-1, the complete variable domain is EAGVAQSPRYKIIEKRQSVAFWCNPISGHATLYWYQQILGQGPKLLIQFQNNGVVDDSQLPKDRFSAERLKGVDSTLKIQPAKLEDSAVYLCASSAGQFPRNTEAFFGQGTRLTVV.

V is TRBV9 and J is TRBJ2-5; TRBD1 agrees at 12 bases. The CDR3 sequence is 16 residues long. Unmatched junction bases numbered 7, after V lost 2 bases and J lost 5 bases. Per the germline V gene, CDR1 is SGDLS and CDR2 is YYNGEE. CDR3 loop: CASSVTGTGGAETQYF. Here the CDR3 DNA reads TGTGCCAGCAGCGTCACCGGGACAGGGGGCGCGGAGACCCAGTACTTC.

The rearrangement joins TRBV2 to TRBJ2-1; 7 positions agree with TRBD2. Trimming took 5 bases from V and 15 from J; bases not matched to a gene: 7. The CDR3 consists of 11 residues. CDR1 and CDR2 from the germline V gene are SNHLY and FYNNEI. CDR3 sequence reads: CASSQLAALFF. DNA for the CDR3: TGTGCCAGCAGTCAGCTAGCGGCCCTGTTCTTC.